This entry lists 17 T cell receptor beta chains sequenced from one sample in a study of blood T cell repertoires in COVID-19. Here immunoSEQ multiplex PCR was the method, and the copy in TCRdb shows in-frame clones only, minus some. The data contain 250,000 to 350,000 clones, roughly 80% of them singletons. Material: peripheral blood. These TCRs come from a human donor with COVID-19, enrolled during active disease. The donor label of this sample is uncertain.

CDR3 residues: CASSLQGYEGNQPQHF. In DNA, the CDR3 is TGTGCCAGCTCACTACAGGGTTACGAAGGCAATCAGCCCCAGCATTTT. The chain recombines TRBV18 with TRBJ1-5, with a possible D match to TRBD1 (6 bases). The CDR3 has 16 residues. Trimming shortened V by 4 bases and J by 2 bases, and 15 bases separated the two germline ends. CDR1 is KGHSH and CDR2 is LQKENI in the germline V gene.

This rearrangement joins TRBV20-1 to TRBJ1-5; D perhaps matches TRBD1 (6 bases). V was trimmed by 3 bases and J by 1 base, leaving 16 bases between them. CDR1 is DFQATT, CDR2 SNEGSKA, per germline (reference sequence). This CDR3 has 16 residues. CDR3 in amino acids: CSASAWGGVSNQPQHF. The CDR3 DNA reads as TGCAGTGCTAGTGCCTGGGGGGGCGTGAGCAATCAGCCCCAGCATTTT.

J is TRBJ2-3 and V is TRBV2; D is possibly TRBD2 (6 bases). The germline V gene has CDR1 SNHLY and CDR2 FYNNEI. This CDR3 spans 16 amino acids. V lost 2 bases and J lost 3, with 15 bases in between. The CDR3, as DNA: TGTGCCAGCAGTGAATTGGGGGGAGGAAATACAGATACGCAGTATTTT. This translates into CASSELGGGNTDTQYF.

This chain uses TRBV4-1 with TRBJ2-1, with 8 bases aligning to TRBD1. J was trimmed by 5 bases and V by 5 bases; bases with no gene match: 5. CDR3 length: 14 amino acids. The germline CDR1 and CDR2 sequences are MGHRA and YSYEKL. Here the CDR3 DNA reads TGCGCCAGCAGCTTGCAGACAGGGGACAATGAGCAGTTCTTC. Translation: CASSLQTGDNEQFF.

The chain is built from TRBV19 and TRBJ2-7; no firm D call. This CDR3 spans 12 amino acids. The germline V gene has CDR1 LNHDA and CDR2 SQIVND (reference sequence). The V gene lost 7 bases and the J gene lost 0 bases, with 7 bases spanning the gap. The CDR3 is CASTSPSYEQYF. As DNA, the CDR3 is TGTGCCAGTACGAGTCCCTCCTACGAGCAGTACTTC.

CDR3 nucleotides: TGTGCCAGTAGTATCGCGGGACAGGGAACCTACGAGCAGTACTTC. Translation gives CASSIAGQGTYEQYF. The chain employs TRBV19 and TRBJ2-7, with TRBD1 matching 9 bases. The trim removed 3 bases at V and 2 bases at J, leaving 5 bases unmatched. Germline CDR1 reads LNHDA; CDR2 reads SQIVND (reference sequence). The CDR3 contains 15 residues. Combining the CDR3 with reference TRBV19 and TRBJ2-7 gives the whole variable domain DGGITQSPKYLFRKEGQNVTLSCEQNLNHDAMYWYRQDPGQGLRLIYYSQIVNDFQKGDIAEGYSVSREKKESFPLTVTSAQKNPTAFYLCASSIAGQGTYEQYFGPGTRLTVT.

This clone showed up many times. This sequence joins TRBV19 and TRBJ1-5; TRBD1 matches 8 bases. This CDR3 comprises 13 residues. Germline V gene lookup returns CDR1 LNHDA and CDR2 SQIVND (reference sequence). Trimming removed 8 bases from V and 4 bases from J; junction bases left unmatched: 4. CDR3 nucleotides: TGTGCCAGTCGACGGACAGGGAATCAGCCCCAGCATTTT. This sequence encodes CASRRTGNQPQHF.

This sequence joins TRBV24-1 and TRBJ2-2; no firm D call. Deletions cut 5 bases from V and 0 bases from J, with 6 bases between. The germline CDR1 and CDR2 sequences are KGHDR and SFDVKD. The CDR3 has 14 amino acids. The CDR3 sequence: CATSVQANTGELFF. The CDR3 coding sequence is TGTGCCACCAGTGTGCAGGCGAACACCGGGGAGCTGTTTTTT.

This clone was picked up a small number of times. V usage is TRBV7-2 and J usage is TRBJ2-1; D gene unclear. The length of the CDR3 is 15 residues. The V gene's germline CDR1 is SGHTA and CDR2 FQGNSA. Trimming took off 5 bases at V and 0 bases at J, with 11 bases between the two ends. The CDR3 DNA reads TGTGCCAGCAGCCCAACTCGAATCTCCTACAATGAGCAGTTCTTC. Amino acid sequence: CASSPTRISYNEQFF.

This clone was counted a single time. The rearrangement links TRBV15 to TRBJ2-7; D gene unclear. Trimming stripped 0 bases from V and 6 bases from J, with 9 bases between. The CDR3 sequence is 13 residues long. Per germline, CDR1 LNHNV and CDR2 YYDKDF (reference sequence). The CDR3 loop reads CATSRDPVGEQYF. DNA for the CDR3: TGTGCCACCAGCAGAGACCCGGTCGGCGAGCAGTACTTC.

This sequence joins TRBV7-9 and TRBJ2-2; tentative D call: TRBD1 (5 bases). V was shortened by 1 base and J by 3 bases, with 15 bases between the two germline ends. Germline V lookup: CDR1 SEHNR, CDR2 FQNEAQ (reference sequence). This CDR3 has 17 amino acids. Here the CDR3 DNA reads TGTGCCAGCAGCTTAGGGGTCACAGCCAGGGACACCGGGGAGCTGTTTTTT. Translated: CASSLGVTARDTGELFF.

This clone came up a few times. This chain joins TRBV29-1 and TRBJ2-1, with a tentative D call TRBD2 (6 bases). The CDR3 is 11 residues long. Trimming took off 7 bases at V and 7 bases at J, with 11 bases between the two ends. The germline V gene encodes CDR1 SQVTM and CDR2 ANQGSEA. This CDR3 reads CSALGGNEQFF. DNA of the CDR3: TGCAGCGCCCTCGGAGGGAATGAGCAGTTCTTC.

This clone was observed a few times. The V gene is TRBV9, the J gene TRBJ1-1; no definite D call. This CDR3 spans 15 amino acids. The ends were cut back, 0 bases at V and 4 bases at J, with 13 bases in the middle. CDR1 is SGDLS, CDR2 YYNGEE, per germline. Written as DNA, the CDR3 is TGTGCCAGCAGCGTAGGGCAGGTCGAGAGCACTGAAGCTTTCTTT. Amino acid sequence: CASSVGQVESTEAFF.

The rearrangement joins TRBV28 to TRBJ1-5; TRBD1 matches 7 bases. V was clipped by 7 bases and J by 0 bases; unmatched bases: 6. The germline gives CDR1 MDHEN, CDR2 SYDVKM. The CDR3 totals 15 residues. Here the CDR3 reads CASKMTGNSNQPQHF. CDR3 nucleotides: TGTGCCAGCAAGATGACAGGGAATAGCAATCAGCCCCAGCATTTT.

V is TRBV3-1 (or the pseudogene TRBV3-2) and J is TRBJ1-2, with 8 nucleotides matching TRBD1. This CDR3 spans 16 amino acids. CDR1 is LGHDT and CDR2 is YNNKEL in the germline V gene (reference sequence). V trimming: 3 bases; J trimming: 1 base; junction bases outside the gene matches: 7. The CDR3 DNA is TGTGCCAGCAGCCACAAAGGACAGGGAGTTAACTATGGCTACACCTTC. This translates into CASSHKGQGVNYGYTF.

This clone has more than one count but fewer than ten. The chain carries TRBV7-8 and TRBJ1-3, with TRBD1 matching over 9 bases. V dropped 5 bases and J dropped 2; count of bases not matched to a gene: 1. The CDR3 sequence is 14 residues long. Germline V CDR1 and CDR2: SGHVS, FQNEAQ. The CDR3 region is CASSRTGAGNTIYF. The CDR3 DNA sequence: TGTGCCAGCAGCAGGACAGGGGCTGGAAACACCATATATTTT.

Concerning this clone: This could be a read error, since a much larger clone is one nucleotide away. This chain connects TRBV7-9 to TRBJ2-7; the D is unclear. Germline CDR1 reads SEHNR; CDR2 reads FQNEAQ (reference sequence). CDR3 length: 11 residues. Between the trimmed V and J ends, which lost 5 bases and 2 bases, there was a span of 4 bases. CDR3 region: CASSRAYEQYF. CDR3 sequence (DNA): TGTGCCAGCAGCCGAGCCTACGAGCAGTACTTC. Full variable domain (outside the CDR3, taken from reference TRBV7-9 and TRBJ2-7): DTGVSQNPRHKITKRGQNVTFRCDPISEHNRLYWYRQTLGQGPEFLTYFQNEAQLEKSRLLSDRFSAERPKGSFSTLEIQRTEQGDSAMYLCASSRAYEQYFGPGTRLTVT.